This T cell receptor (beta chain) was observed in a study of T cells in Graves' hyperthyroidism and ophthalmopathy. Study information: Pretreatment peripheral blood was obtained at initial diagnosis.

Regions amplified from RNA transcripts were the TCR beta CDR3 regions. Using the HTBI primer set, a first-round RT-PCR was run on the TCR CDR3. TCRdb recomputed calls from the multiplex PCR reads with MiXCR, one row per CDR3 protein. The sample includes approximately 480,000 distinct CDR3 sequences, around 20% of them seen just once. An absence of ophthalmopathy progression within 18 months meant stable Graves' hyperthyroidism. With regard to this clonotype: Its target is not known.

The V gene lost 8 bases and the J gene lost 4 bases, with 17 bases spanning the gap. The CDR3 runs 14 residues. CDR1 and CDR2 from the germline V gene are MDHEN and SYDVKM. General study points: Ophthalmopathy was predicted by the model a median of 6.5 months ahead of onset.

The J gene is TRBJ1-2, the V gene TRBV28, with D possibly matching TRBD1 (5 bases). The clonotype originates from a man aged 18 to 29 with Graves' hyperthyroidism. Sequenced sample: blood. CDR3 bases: TGTGCCAGCTCCGACCCGGGGGAGTCCTATGGCTACACCTTC. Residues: CASSDPGESYGYTF.